This T cell receptor (beta chain) derives from a study of T cells in Graves' hyperthyroidism and ophthalmopathy. Looked up from germline, CDR1 is SGHRS and CDR2 is YFSETQ. The trim removed 1 base at V and 4 bases at J, leaving 8 bases unmatched. This CDR3 is built from 16 residues. What was amplified from RNA transcripts were TCR beta CDR3 regions. First-round RT-PCR targeting the TCR CDR3 was performed with the HTBI primer set. MiXCR was run by TCRdb on the multiplex PCR reads, yielding one entry per CDR3 protein. Of 500,000 to 550,000 distinct CDR3 sequences in the sample, less than 25% are singletons; the top ten hold approximately 26%.

The sequence derives from a man aged 18 to 29 with Graves' hyperthyroidism. The genes are TRBV5-1 and TRBJ1-1; 9 bases are shared with TRBD1. Sequencing was performed on blood. The CDR3 sequence is CASSLNAGQGSTEAFF. In DNA form, the CDR3 reads TGCGCCAGCAGCTTGAACGCCGGACAGGGGAGCACTGAAGCTTTCTTT.